A selection of T cell receptor beta chains follows, all from one sample in a study of T cell responses to AZD1222 COVID-19 vaccine. TCRdb keeps only in-frame clones here, not all; method: immunoSEQ multiplex PCR. Recorded here are under 150,000 clones; the top ten clones represent about 2.2%. The specimen sequenced was peripheral blood. The receptors come from an adult in good health. The CDR3 runs from the conserved cysteine through the conserved F or W. The order of the fields is D gene, J gene, V gene, CDR3 protein, CDR3 DNA. The D gene is left open where the match is weak.

d_call: .
j_call: TRBJ2-5
v_call: TRBV7-2
cdr3_aa: CASSLLNGGETQYF
cdr3_nt: TGTGCCAGCAGCTTACTTAACGGCGGGGAGACCCAGTACTTC

d_call: TRBD1
j_call: TRBJ2-1
v_call: TRBV18
cdr3_aa: CASSPVLQGQLYNEQFF
cdr3_nt: TGTGCCAGCTCACCAGTACTGCAGGGACAGCTCTACAATGAGCAGTTCTTC

d_call: .
j_call: TRBJ2-5
v_call: TRBV2
cdr3_aa: CASSGQTQYF
cdr3_nt: TGTGCCAGCTCAGGGCAGACCCAGTACTTC

d_call: .
j_call: TRBJ1-2
v_call: TRBV20-1
cdr3_aa: CSASLVGGYTF
cdr3_nt: TGCAGTGCTAGTTTAGTTGGCGGCTACACCTTC

d_call: .
j_call: TRBJ1-1
v_call: TRBV3-1/TRBV3-2
cdr3_aa: CASSQDSNTEAFF
cdr3_nt: TGTGCCAGCAGCCAAGATTCGAACACTGAAGCTTTCTTT

d_call: .
j_call: TRBJ1-2
v_call: TRBV5-5
cdr3_aa: CASSLDDNRGGYTF
cdr3_nt: TGTGCCAGCAGCTTGGACGACAATCGCGGTGGCTACACCTTC

d_call: TRBD1
j_call: TRBJ1-2
v_call: TRBV5-1
cdr3_aa: CASSTGQYGYTF
cdr3_nt: TGCGCCAGCAGCACGGGACAGTATGGCTACACCTTC

d_call: .
j_call: TRBJ1-6
v_call: TRBV12-3/TRBV12-4
cdr3_aa: CASRTGDGSPLHF
cdr3_nt: TGTGCCAGCAGGACGGGGGACGGTTCACCCCTCCACTTT

d_call: .
j_call: TRBJ2-7
v_call: TRBV27
cdr3_aa: CASSLSGPTAEQYF
cdr3_nt: TGTGCCAGCAGTTTATCTGGTCCCACTGCCGAGCAGTACTTC

d_call: .
j_call: TRBJ2-7
v_call: TRBV5-1
cdr3_aa: CASSLDGQLGEQYF
cdr3_nt: TGCGCCAGCAGCTTGGATGGACAGCTTGGCGAGCAGTACTTC

d_call: .
j_call: TRBJ1-2
v_call: TRBV30
cdr3_aa: CAWRRPFPANYGYTF
cdr3_nt: TGTGCCTGGCGCAGACCCTTCCCTGCTAACTATGGCTACACCTTC

d_call: TRBD1
j_call: TRBJ1-6
v_call: TRBV9
cdr3_aa: CASSVESQGGSPLHF
cdr3_nt: TGTGCCAGCAGCGTAGAATCGCAGGGGGGTTCACCCCTCCACTTT

d_call: .
j_call: TRBJ2-4
v_call: TRBV19
cdr3_aa: CASRGGTPKNIQYF
cdr3_nt: TGTGCCAGTAGGGGCGGGACTCCCAAAAACATTCAGTACTTC

d_call: .
j_call: TRBJ2-1
v_call: TRBV9
cdr3_aa: CASSEGPSSYNEQFF
cdr3_nt: TGTGCCAGCAGCGAAGGACCAAGCTCCTACAATGAGCAGTTCTTC

d_call: .
j_call: TRBJ1-3
v_call: TRBV6-5
cdr3_aa: CASSPLMTSGNTIYF
cdr3_nt: TGTGCCAGCAGTCCTCTGATGACCTCTGGAAACACCATATATTTT

d_call: .
j_call: TRBJ1-2
v_call: TRBV19
cdr3_aa: CASSIAASYGYTF
cdr3_nt: TGTGCCAGTAGTATAGCGGCTAGCTATGGCTACACCTTC

d_call: .
j_call: TRBJ1-1
v_call: TRBV12-3/TRBV12-4
cdr3_aa: CASSFNTDEGTFF
cdr3_nt: TGTGCCAGCAGTTTTAACACCGATGAGGGGACTTTCTTT

d_call: TRBD1
j_call: TRBJ1-5
v_call: TRBV5-6
cdr3_aa: CASSFGGQGYNQPQHF
cdr3_nt: TGTGCCAGCAGCTTCGGAGGACAGGGTTACAATCAGCCCCAGCATTTT

d_call: .
j_call: TRBJ2-5
v_call: TRBV18
cdr3_aa: CASSPSETQYF
cdr3_nt: TGTGCCAGCTCGCCGTCAGAGACCCAGTACTTC

d_call: TRBD1
j_call: TRBJ1-1
v_call: TRBV13
cdr3_aa: CASSSKDYDRGNTEAFF
cdr3_nt: TGTGCCAGCAGCTCCAAAGATTACGACAGGGGGAACACTGAAGCTTTCTTT

d_call: .
j_call: TRBJ1-3
v_call: TRBV28
cdr3_aa: CASSFGQRNTIYF
cdr3_nt: TGTGCCAGCAGTTTCGGACAGAGAAACACCATATATTTT

d_call: .
j_call: TRBJ1-4
v_call: TRBV19
cdr3_aa: CASRARDSLLLFF
cdr3_nt: TGTGCCAGTAGGGCAAGGGATTCTTTGTTACTGTTTTTT

d_call: TRBD1
j_call: TRBJ1-5
v_call: TRBV28
cdr3_aa: CASSLSPGGLDNQPQHF
cdr3_nt: TGTGCCAGCAGTTTAAGTCCAGGGGGCTTGGACAATCAGCCCCAGCATTTT

d_call: TRBD1
j_call: TRBJ1-2
v_call: TRBV3-1/TRBV3-2
cdr3_aa: CASSQLGDRLYTF
cdr3_nt: TGTGCCAGCAGCCAACTCGGGGACAGACTCTACACCTTC

d_call: .
j_call: TRBJ2-1
v_call: TRBV3-1/TRBV3-2
cdr3_aa: CASGTRSSYNEQFF
cdr3_nt: TGTGCCAGCGGGACCCGGTCCTCCTACAATGAGCAGTTCTTC

d_call: .
j_call: TRBJ1-2
v_call: TRBV30
cdr3_aa: CAWKIRGTTGYTF
cdr3_nt: TGTGCCTGGAAAATAAGGGGTACTACCGGCTACACCTTC

d_call: .
j_call: TRBJ2-4
v_call: TRBV5-6
cdr3_aa: CASSLAEGIGIQYF
cdr3_nt: TGTGCCAGCAGCTTGGCCGAGGGGATTGGCATTCAGTACTTC

d_call: .
j_call: TRBJ1-1
v_call: TRBV9
cdr3_aa: CASSVSAGSTEAFF
cdr3_nt: TGTGCCAGCAGCGTATCTGCCGGCAGCACTGAAGCTTTCTTT

d_call: .
j_call: TRBJ1-6
v_call: TRBV10-3
cdr3_aa: CAISEEGQEGNSPLHF
cdr3_nt: TGTGCCATCAGTGAGGAGGGGCAGGAAGGGAATTCACCCCTCCACTTT

d_call: .
j_call: TRBJ2-3
v_call: TRBV5-1
cdr3_aa: CASRGGAGLTPDTQYF
cdr3_nt: TGCGCCAGCAGGGGCGGGGCCGGCCTAACTCCAGATACGCAGTATTTT

d_call: .
j_call: TRBJ1-5
v_call: TRBV28
cdr3_aa: CASSWAGEGGNQPQHF
cdr3_nt: TGTGCCAGCAGCTGGGCCGGGGAAGGAGGCAATCAGCCCCAGCATTTT

d_call: .
j_call: TRBJ2-2
v_call: TRBV19
cdr3_aa: CASSIKGANTGELFF
cdr3_nt: TGTGCCAGTAGTATAAAGGGGGCGAACACCGGGGAGCTGTTTTTT

d_call: TRBD2
j_call: TRBJ2-2
v_call: TRBV6-5
cdr3_aa: CASSYEGLAGTGELFF
cdr3_nt: TGTGCCAGCAGTTACGAGGGACTAGCGGGTACCGGGGAGCTGTTTTTT

d_call: .
j_call: TRBJ1-3
v_call: TRBV5-5
cdr3_aa: CASSYGTRSSGNTIYF
cdr3_nt: TGTGCCAGCAGCTACGGGACAAGGAGCTCTGGAAACACCATATATTTT

d_call: .
j_call: TRBJ1-2
v_call: TRBV4-2
cdr3_aa: CASSHRGQSNYGYTF
cdr3_nt: TGTGCCAGCAGCCATCGGGGTCAATCGAACTATGGCTACACCTTC

d_call: .
j_call: TRBJ2-7
v_call: TRBV7-2
cdr3_aa: CASSSLFSYEQYF
cdr3_nt: TGTGCCAGCAGCTCCCTTTTCTCCTACGAGCAGTACTTC

d_call: .
j_call: TRBJ1-2
v_call: TRBV2
cdr3_aa: CASTLDSNYGYTF
cdr3_nt: TGTGCCAGCACCCTAGACAGCAACTATGGCTACACCTTC

d_call: .
j_call: TRBJ1-1
v_call: TRBV3-1/TRBV3-2
cdr3_aa: CASSQEGPGITEAFF
cdr3_nt: TGTGCCAGCAGCCAAGAGGGCCCAGGGATCACTGAAGCTTTCTTT

d_call: TRBD1
j_call: TRBJ1-1
v_call: TRBV6-1
cdr3_aa: CASSDDRGISEAFF
cdr3_nt: TGTGCCAGCAGTGACGACAGGGGTATCTCTGAAGCTTTCTTT

d_call: .
j_call: TRBJ1-3
v_call: TRBV6-5
cdr3_aa: CASSFIRGGGNTIYF
cdr3_nt: TGTGCCAGCAGTTTCATAAGGGGTGGCGGAAACACCATATATTTT